Here is one T cell receptor (beta chain) with its context. The data belong to a study of blood T cell repertoires in COVID-19. The assay was immunoSEQ multiplex PCR, and TCRdb's table has in-frame clones only and misses some. The sample includes about 160,000 clones, just over 90% seen only once; the top ten take roughly 2%. The CDR3 length is 16 residues. With 5 bases clipped from V and 5 bases from J, the junction kept 5 bases outside the gene matches. Per the germline V gene, CDR1 is SGHNT and CDR2 is YENEEA. The sequencing sample was made of peripheral blood. This clonotype was obtained from a man aged 18 to 30 with acute or convalescent COVID-19. The V call is TRBV11-3, the J call TRBJ2-3; 15 positions agree with TRBD2. DNA of the CDR3: TGTGCCAGCAGCAAAGGGACTAGCGGGGGGATAGATACGCAGTATTTT. This translates into CASSKGTSGGIDTQYF.